This record concerns one T cell receptor beta chain sequence. The repertoire was sequenced with immunoSEQ multiplex PCR; TCRdb's copy has only in-frame clones and lacks some. The sample contains some 250,000 clones, around 91% of which appear only once. The data belong to a study of cytomegalovirus exposure and HLA in healthy donors. The V and J ends lost 0 bases and 10 bases, in that order; junction bases with no gene match: 3. The length of the CDR3 is 13 residues. The germline V gene has CDR1 SGDLS and CDR2 YYNGEE. J is TRBJ2-2 and V is TRBV9, with 7 bases identical to TRBD2. This receptor was taken from a woman under 40 in good health and CMV-seronegative. Sequenced material: PBMCs. This chain's CDR3 is CASSVAGREELFF. Here the CDR3 DNA reads TGTGCCAGCAGCGTAGCTGGGAGGGAGGAGCTGTTTTTT.